Sequencing of this T cell receptor (beta chain) was carried out in a study of shared clonotypes between healthy human individuals (TCRdb year 2020). For the study in its entirety: The cohort included three men and a couple of women between 18 and 49 years of age. To estimate repertoire size and how much clonotypes are shared between individuals, the study performed deep sequencing of blood TCR repertoires from about 5 healthy adults. Per donor, leukapheresis produced somewhere between about 0.94 and 9 billion PBMCs. To increase sequencing depth and limit assay-specific biases, TCR repertoire library preparation and sequencing were carried out by different laboratories using diverse techniques. For each donor, CD4 naive and CD4 memory were each given three plates, CD8 naive was given two plates, and CD8 memory was given one plate. Overall study results and their limits: Because the study included only a small number of donors, the genetic and exposure-history diversity represented was limited. Sampling was restricted to blood, and TCR repertoires in tissue are likely to differ from TCR repertoires in blood. Even with the large sequencing depth, rarefaction of the sorted-subset datasets indicated that sequencing was incomplete. Naive subsets generally had larger estimated clonotype richness than memory subsets. Pairwise subsampling indicated that sequencing depth was expected to affect the degree of clonotype sharing among donors. Higher generation probabilities were observed for clonotypes shared by all four sorted-subset donors than for non-shared clonotypes. Sharing across several donors was observed for around 5% of naive CD4, over 3% of naive CD8, 2% to 2.5% of memory CD4, and around 0.44% of memory CD8 clonotypes.

TCR CDR3 regions were amplified from genomic DNA by multiplex PCR using the deep immunoSEQ assay. Genomic DNA extracted from each cell subset was distributed evenly over all wells of several immunoSEQ 96-well plates, and each plate served as one replicate. Each replicate PCR for sorted subsets received about 0.2 ug genomic DNA, equal to tens of thousands of T cell genomes. The purified libraries were quantified using a Qubit 3.0 fluorometer, sized with a Bioanalyzer 2100, and then quantified again using the KAPA Library Quantification kit. Each immunoSEQ 96-well plate was sequenced on its own single-read 150-cycle Illumina NextSeq 550 flow cell. As for the authors' bioinformatics: Because the immunoSEQ output included only junctional sequences and no quality scores, the filtering could not be the same as the filtering used for full-length reads. Sequences were annotated with PyIR, a Python wrapper for IgBLAST v1.9, using IMGT germline references to assign V/J genes and CDR3. Reads with weak V/J assignments (E-value above 1e-6), missing CDR3, stop codons, out-of-frame junctions, or ambiguous translated residues were removed. A V3J clonotype was defined by an identical inferred V gene, J gene, and CDR3 amino acid sequence. Percentage overlap between repertoires was computed as shared unique clonotypes divided by the size of the smaller repertoire. Repertoire richness was assessed with RTK rarefaction, the Chao1 estimator, and Recon v2.1 estimates of unobserved clonotypes. Generation probabilities for all TCRbeta clonotypes obtained by the gDNA method from a handful of donors were computed using OLGA. TCRdb obtained this table from immuneACCESS and retained in-frame rearrangements with V and J assigned. These tables miss some clones; where compared with another copy, unresolved V genes account for less than half of the shortfall, and the remainder is unexplained. From that table come the V and J calls and clone size; the DNA was used to work out D and trimming. The sample records roughly 2 million clones, approximately 95% of which are singletons. The ten largest clones take up around 0.13% of the sample.

Counted from cysteine to phenylalanine, this CDR3 has 17 amino acids. The CDR3 DNA has 51 bases and is translated from base 1. Taken from the germline V gene, the CDR1 and CDR2 loops are SQVTM and ANQGSEA. V has 4 bases trimmed and J has 5 bases trimmed; junction bases matching no gene number 16. As for this clone: Which antigen it targets is not known. The sample holds no much larger clone one base away, and base qualities are not on file.

The donors were healthy, HIV-negative adults with no recently reported acute infections or vaccinations. Only Caucasian adults living in Nashville, Tennessee, USA were represented among the donors. CD4+ T cells were enriched through magnetic negative selection, after which naive cells were positively selected on CD45RA and the remaining negative fraction served as the memory subset. Blood was collected by leukapheresis, and PBMCs were isolated by Ficoll-Histopaque density gradient centrifugation and then cryopreserved in liquid nitrogen vapor phase. Purity and quantity of every magnetically sorted T cell population were checked by analytical flow cytometry. Each sorted fraction had its genomic DNA isolated and then quantified by UV absorbance on a Nanodrop 2000c.

This sequence originates from a man in his late teens or twenties in good health. Material: naive CD4+ T cells sorted from blood. This specimen's cell subset or site label, per the study, means: CD45RA+ positively selected. The chain uses TRBV29-1 and TRBJ2-7, and 11 junctional nucleotides match TRBD2. The DNA sequence is TGCAGCGTTGCCCCCCTAGCGGGGGGCCCTAAGCGGGACGAGCAGTACTTC. Its protein reads: CSVAPLAGGPKRDEQYF.